This T cell receptor beta chain is drawn from a study of human T cells and chemical hapten exposure. Looking at the study overall: Small pooled library volume differences mainly caused per-sample TCR yield variation.

Time point reported: patch test 2, 6 weeks after DPC sensitization. Stated treatment: therapeutic diphenylcyclopropenone sensitization with weekly scalp DPC. The CDR3 has 12 amino acids. V shed 4 bases and J shed 4 bases, with 11 bases lying between them. Germline CDR1 and CDR2: SQVTM and ANQGSEA. Each CDR3 protein is one row after TCRdb ran MiXCR on the RACE reads. The sample has about 140,000 distinct CDR3 sequences; about 12% are singletons. V usage is TRBV29-1 and J usage is TRBJ2-7; D gene uncertain. This receptor was obtained from a woman aged 45-65 years with alopecia areata. Some clones in this sample may be carry-over from other donors' samples. The specimen comprised whole blood, sampled in connection with sensitization to the hapten diphenylcyclopropenone (DPC). In nucleotides, the CDR3 is TGCAGCGTTGTGTCCAGTGGGTACGAGCAGTACTTC. Translated, it gives CSVVSSGYEQYF.